These 25 T cell receptor beta chains came from one sample sequenced in a study of T cells after yellow fever vaccination. TCRdb independently ran MiXCR on the 5' RACE reads; one entry per CDR3 protein. The sample carries 300,000 to 450,000 distinct CDR3 sequences, about 8.3% recorded once. The sequencing here drew on PBMCs, taken more than 35 days after the first yellow fever vaccination. The receptor set was obtained from a man between 18 and 29 years old who received the YFV17D yellow fever vaccine.

This clonotype was picked up a small number of times. The chain employs TRBV24-1 and TRBJ2-7; no clear D. Germline assignment: CDR1 KGHDR and CDR2 SFDVKD. The CDR3 has 11 amino acids. Trimming stripped 5 bases from V and 3 bases from J, with 4 bases between. The CDR3 nucleotides read TGTGCCACCAGTGGGGGCTACGAGCAGTACTTC. As protein: CATSGGYEQYF.

This clonotype was detected ten times or more. The chain links TRBV28 to TRBJ1-2; possible D gene TRBD1, 5 bases. With 5 bases removed from V and 4 bases from J, the gap between germline ends came to 8 bases. CDR3 length: 12 amino acids. Per germline, CDR1 MDHEN and CDR2 SYDVKM. The CDR3 protein is CASSDSFYGYTF. The CDR3, as DNA: TGTGCCAGCAGTGACAGTTTCTATGGCTACACCTTC.

This clonotype was seen a handful of times. V usage is TRBV12-3 or TRBV12-4 and J usage is TRBJ2-4; D not resolved. The CDR3 covers 13 residues. The V and J ends lost 4 bases and 1 base respectively, with 5 bases between them. The chain's CDR3 is CASSSRAKNIQYF. For the CDR3, the DNA is TGTGCCAGCAGTTCCAGGGCCAAAAACATTCAGTACTTC.

In this sample, this clonotype turned up a few times. V is TRBV27 and J is TRBJ2-2; tentatively, D is TRBD1 (5 bases). Trimming pared 5 bases from V and 7 bases from J, leaving 5 bases between. Germline V gene lookup returns CDR1 MNHEY and CDR2 SMNVEV (reference sequence). This CDR3 comprises 11 residues. CDR3 sequence: CASSQGGELFF. DNA for the CDR3: TGTGCCAGCAGTCAGGGCGGGGAGCTGTTTTTT.

The chain joins TRBV27 to TRBJ1-6; 7 bases align to TRBD1. The V segment lost 3 bases and the J segment 7 bases; nucleotides outside the gene matches: 6. Germline values: CDR1 MNHEY, CDR2 SMNVEV (reference sequence). This CDR3 contains 15 residues. This CDR3 is CASSFFDRANSPLHF. The CDR3 nucleotides are TGTGCCAGCAGTTTCTTCGACAGGGCAAATTCACCCCTCCACTTT.

This sequence joins TRBV15 and TRBJ2-3, with a possible D match to TRBD2 (6 bases). CDR1 is LNHNV, CDR2 YYDKDF, per germline (reference sequence). This CDR3 spans 15 amino acids. V shed 0 bases and J shed 9 bases, with 16 bases lying between them. CDR3 protein: CATSRDRTGVGTQYF. The DNA for the CDR3 is TGTGCCACCAGCAGAGACCGAACGGGGGTGGGGACGCAGTATTTT.

V and J are TRBV4-2 and TRBJ2-1; D gene ambiguous. Trimming removed 0 bases at V and 11 bases at J, with 5 bases between. CDR3 length: 11 amino acids. CDR1 is LGHNA, CDR2 YNFKEQ, per germline. The CDR3 region has the DNA TGTGCCAGCAGCCAAGATGATCAGCAGTTCTTC. This codes for CASSQDDQQFF.

The chain links TRBV25-1 to TRBJ2-7; D may be TRBD1 (5 bases). V was shortened by 1 base and J by 4 bases, with 20 bases between the two germline ends. The CDR3 length is 17 residues. CDR1 and CDR2 from the germline V gene are MGHDK and SYGVNS. The CDR3 region is CASSESSVDRFPYEQYV. In DNA form, the CDR3 reads TGTGCCAGCAGTGAATCTTCAGTAGACAGATTCCCATACGAGCAGTACGTC.

In this sample, this clonotype turned up many times. This chain links TRBV7-2 with TRBJ2-5; D unclear. This CDR3 has 14 residues. Trimming shortened V by 1 base and J by 3 bases, and 9 bases separated the two germline ends. Germline lookup yields CDR1 SGHTA and CDR2 FQGNSA. The CDR3 region has the DNA TGTGCCAGCAGCTTAGTCCGTACTAAAGAGACCCAGTACTTC. It encodes CASSLVRTKETQYF.

The chain joins TRBV25-1 to TRBJ2-5, with unresolved D. V shed 4 bases and J shed 6 bases, with 9 bases lying between them. The length of the CDR3 is 12 residues. The V gene's germline CDR1 is MGHDK and CDR2 SYGVNS. The CDR3 protein is CASSARGKTQYF. As DNA, the CDR3 is TGTGCCAGCAGTGCACGTGGGAAGACCCAGTACTTC.

This clonotype appeared many times. V usage is TRBV6-2 or TRBV6-3 and J usage is TRBJ2-1; D may be TRBD1 or TRBD2 (5 bases each). The V gene's germline CDR1 is MNHEY and CDR2 SVGEGT. The CDR3 covers 13 residues. The V and J ends lost 7 bases and 6 bases respectively, with 13 bases between them. CDR3 region: CASTLGPINEQFF. The DNA for the CDR3 is TGTGCCAGCACCCTGGGACCGATCAATGAGCAGTTCTTC.

This clonotype was seen only a few times. This chain uses TRBV20-1 with TRBJ1-1, with no clear D. The CDR3 loop spans 12 amino acids. The germline V gene encodes CDR1 DFQATT and CDR2 SNEGSKA (reference sequence). Trimming pared 2 bases from V and 1 base from J, leaving 5 bases between. CDR3 amino acids: CSARHQNTEAFF. The CDR3 coding sequence is TGCAGTGCTAGACACCAGAACACTGAAGCTTTCTTT.

The V gene is TRBV19, the J gene TRBJ2-1; D is perhaps TRBD1 (6 bases). This CDR3 contains 14 residues. The germline gives CDR1 LNHDA, CDR2 SQIVND (reference sequence). Trimming pared 7 bases from V and 2 bases from J, leaving 12 bases between. The CDR3 protein is CASNAGAPYNEQFF. The CDR3 DNA sequence: TGTGCCAGTAACGCAGGGGCCCCCTACAATGAGCAGTTCTTC.

This clonotype has a count of ten or more. The chain recombines TRBV12-3 or TRBV12-4 with TRBJ2-2; no firm D call. The CDR3 is 13 residues long. V lost 6 bases, J lost 5 bases, and 10 bases lay in between. CDR3 in DNA: TGTGCCAGCAGCCCCACAGAGACCGGGGAGCTGTTTTTT. This sequence encodes CASSPTETGELFF.

This clonotype was counted ten times or more. The chain uses TRBV7-9 and TRBJ1-3, with a tentative D call TRBD1 (6 bases). The CDR3 is 13 amino acids. Germline V gene lookup returns CDR1 SEHNR and CDR2 FQNEAQ (reference sequence). The V end was cut by 3 bases, the J end by 7 bases, with 10 bases between. CDR3 region: CASSFGQGNTIYF. Here the CDR3 DNA reads TGTGCCAGCAGCTTTGGGCAGGGGAACACCATATATTTT.

This sequence joins TRBV12-3 or TRBV12-4 and TRBJ2-3; 7 nucleotides line up with TRBD2. The CDR3 totals 17 residues. J gave up 1 base and V 6 bases, and 13 bases lay outside the gene matches. The CDR3 spells CASSFPGSGVRTDTQYF. CDR3 nucleotide sequence: TGTGCCAGCAGCTTTCCAGGGAGCGGGGTCCGCACAGATACGCAGTATTTT.

This clonotype was counted between two and nine times. V and J are TRBV7-2 and TRBJ2-2; TRBD1 aligns across 11 bases. Losses at the gene ends were 6 bases for V and 8 bases for J; bases not matched to a gene: 11. Germline V gives CDR1 SGHTA, CDR2 FQGNSA. The CDR3 spans 16 residues. CDR3: CASSSRRTGGAGELFF. DNA for the CDR3: TGTGCCAGCAGTTCGCGCCGGACAGGGGGCGCGGGGGAGCTGTTTTTT.

This clonotype was seen more than once but under ten times. The chain combines TRBV9 with TRBJ2-3; no clear D. The CDR3 has 13 residues. V was clipped by 5 bases and J by 1 base, with 8 bases between them. Germline assignment: CDR1 SGDLS and CDR2 YYNGEE. CDR3 in amino acids: CASSPTRTDTQYF. DNA for the CDR3: TGTGCCAGCAGTCCTACACGCACAGATACGCAGTATTTT.

This clonotype was recorded at least ten times. The chain is built from TRBV7-2 and TRBJ2-5, with D perhaps TRBD2 (6 bases). Germline values: CDR1 SGHTA, CDR2 FQGNSA. CDR3 size: 13 residues. The germline V and J ends were trimmed by 3 bases and 5 bases, with 10 bases remaining between them. The CDR3 loop reads CASSFGRRETQYF. The CDR3 DNA reads as TGTGCCAGCAGCTTTGGGAGGCGGGAGACCCAGTACTTC.

V gene TRBV19 combines with J gene TRBJ2-5, with 8 bases aligning to TRBD1. V lost 6 bases to trimming and J lost 5 bases; unmatched junction nucleotides: 11. Germline CDR1 reads LNHDA; CDR2 reads SQIVND (reference sequence). This CDR3 is built from 15 residues. This CDR3 reads CASSGLRQGKETQYF. The CDR3 coding sequence is TGTGCCAGTAGCGGATTACGACAGGGGAAGGAGACCCAGTACTTC.

This clonotype was picked up a small number of times. The J gene is TRBJ1-2, the V gene TRBV20-1; a weak D match, TRBD1 (5 bases). CDR1 and CDR2 (germline): DFQATT, SNEGSKA (reference sequence). V was pared by 0 bases and J by 6 bases, with 20 bases between. The CDR3 spans 16 residues. The CDR3 is CSARDPSIQGRNGYTF. The CDR3 DNA reads as TGCAGTGCTAGAGATCCTTCGATCCAGGGAAGGAATGGCTACACCTTC.

This clonotype was observed a few times. V is TRBV5-1 and J is TRBJ2-1, with D perhaps assigned TRBD1 or TRBD2 (5 bases each). This CDR3 has 14 amino acids. Germline-derived CDR1 and CDR2 are SGHRS and YFSETQ. V gave up 4 bases and J gave up 4 bases, with 12 bases separating them. CDR3 sequence reads: CASSNGAVYNEQFF. For the CDR3, the DNA is TGCGCCAGCAGCAACGGGGCCGTATACAATGAGCAGTTCTTC.

J is TRBJ1-1 and V is TRBV19; TRBD1 agrees at 7 bases. The CDR3 spans 15 residues. V was clipped by 3 bases and J by 0 bases; unmatched bases: 4. Germline-derived CDR1 and CDR2 are LNHDA and SQIVND (reference sequence). CDR3 in amino acids: CASSISGTVNTEAFF. As DNA, the CDR3 is TGTGCCAGTAGTATCTCTGGGACAGTGAACACTGAAGCTTTCTTT.

This clonotype has only a few counts. The chain recombines TRBV6-5 with TRBJ2-3; no reliable D call. The ends were cut back, 3 bases at V and 0 bases at J, with 4 bases in the middle. Germline lookup yields CDR1 MNHEY and CDR2 SVGAGI. The CDR3 runs 13 residues. As DNA, the CDR3 is TGTGCCAGCAGTTATTTCAGCACAGATACGCAGTATTTT. Amino acid sequence: CASSYFSTDTQYF.

This clonotype was seen a few times. The rearrangement links TRBV7-2 to TRBJ2-5, with a possible D match to TRBD1 (5 bases). The ends were cut back, 3 bases at V and 2 bases at J, with 7 bases in the middle. Germline V lookup: CDR1 SGHTA, CDR2 FQGNSA. The length of the CDR3 is 13 residues. The CDR3 protein is CASSFDRQETQYF. The CDR3 region has the DNA TGTGCCAGCAGCTTTGACAGACAAGAGACCCAGTACTTC.